This T cell receptor (beta chain) appears in the sequencing data of a study of blood T cell repertoires in COVID-19 (dated by TCRdb to 2018 to 2020). With regard to the full study: Collaborator samples came from the United States, Italy and Spain and covered acute and convalescent phases of COVID-19. The prospective study material was composed of cDNA or gDNA derived from T cells, B-cell-depleted T cells, or PBMCs. The dataset comprised deeply sampled blood TCRbeta repertoires from subjects exposed to, actively infected with, or recovered from COVID-19. A freely available public database, intended as a resource for researchers studying the immune response to SARS-CoV-2, is where the repertoires were released. The samples were drawn from two sources: the first 160 participants of the ongoing ImmuneRACE study, and 950 to 1,500 subjects contributed by 6 global collaborators. The sample metadata nearly always contained a de-identified subject ID, COVID-19 status, age in years and sex. Where available, HLA class I and class II types were obtained from metadata supplied by the sample provider rather than from assay-based typing. On the study overall, not on this receptor specifically: How much clinical and demographic metadata was included differed by source and by participant, and the metadata was provided uncurated.

The CDR3 covers 12 residues, taking in both the cysteine and the phenylalanine. Just the 36-base CDR3 DNA is kept, in frame starting at base 1. Based on the germline V gene (reference sequence), the CDR1 and CDR2 sequences are MNHNY and SVGAGI. Compared with germline, V lacks 4 bases and J lacks 8 bases; bases without a gene match: 2. The collaborating institutions used their own protocols to collect whole blood in K2EDTA tubes. Collaborator samples were shipped for TCRbeta analysis as frozen whole blood, isolated PBMCs, or DNA extracted from either sample type. About this clone itself: No cognate antigen has been identified for it. Per-nucleotide qualities are absent, and no much larger clonotype sits a single base away.

TCRbeta CDR3 regions were amplified from genomic DNA by means of the immunoSEQ Assay, a bias-controlled multiplex PCR. The published analysis was carried out like this. The number of nucleated cells in each sample was estimated from the amplification of reference gene primers within the assay. To quantify the absolute abundance of each unique TCRbeta CDR3 rearrangement, sequence reads were collapsed and filtered. Productive Simpson clonality was computed per sample as the square root of Simpson's diversity index over productive rearrangements. In its TCRdb copy, this immuneACCESS table keeps in-frame sequences only and misses some clones. Where compared with another copy, unresolved V genes explain less than half of these, and the others have no known cause. The V and J calls and clone size come from that table; D and trimming were worked out from the DNA. Counted in this sample were approximately 170,000 clones; about 81% of them appeared once. Of the sample, about 19% falls within the top ten clones.

The TCR was taken from a woman of 80 years or more with acute or convalescent COVID-19. The sequence links TRBV6-6 to TRBJ1-1, with 9 bases in between that match TRBD1. Sample: peripheral blood. CDR3 loop: CASSSGTGEAFF. The nucleotide sequence is given as TGTGCCAGCAGTTCCGGGACAGGGGAAGCTTTCTTT.